This T cell receptor (beta chain) was sequenced during a study of cytomegalovirus exposure and HLA in healthy donors. Overall study findings and caveats: HLA-A and HLA-B allele assignments for most subjects were reportedly predicted accurately using TCR beta sequences. A later analysis associated 16,951 TCR beta sequences with HLA alleles at a 0.05 false discovery rate.

PCR primers comprised 60 Vbeta and 13 Jbeta primers. Measured with immunoSEQ multiplex PCR; TCRdb has only the in-frame clones, and not every one. The sample yields 100,000 to 150,000 clones, 70% to 80% seen once. For this clone: Its antigen is undetermined.

The length of the CDR3 is 11 residues. Trimming took off 2 bases at V and 4 bases at J, with 5 bases between the two ends. From germline, CDR1 is GTSNPN and CDR2 SVGIG (reference sequence). The chain joins TRBV30 to TRBJ1-1; D gene unclear. The specimen sequenced was PBMCs. The origin of this receptor is a female donor in good health and CMV-seronegative. CDR3: CAWSSLTEAFF. The CDR3 DNA is TGTGCCTGGAGTAGCCTCACTGAAGCTTTCTTT.